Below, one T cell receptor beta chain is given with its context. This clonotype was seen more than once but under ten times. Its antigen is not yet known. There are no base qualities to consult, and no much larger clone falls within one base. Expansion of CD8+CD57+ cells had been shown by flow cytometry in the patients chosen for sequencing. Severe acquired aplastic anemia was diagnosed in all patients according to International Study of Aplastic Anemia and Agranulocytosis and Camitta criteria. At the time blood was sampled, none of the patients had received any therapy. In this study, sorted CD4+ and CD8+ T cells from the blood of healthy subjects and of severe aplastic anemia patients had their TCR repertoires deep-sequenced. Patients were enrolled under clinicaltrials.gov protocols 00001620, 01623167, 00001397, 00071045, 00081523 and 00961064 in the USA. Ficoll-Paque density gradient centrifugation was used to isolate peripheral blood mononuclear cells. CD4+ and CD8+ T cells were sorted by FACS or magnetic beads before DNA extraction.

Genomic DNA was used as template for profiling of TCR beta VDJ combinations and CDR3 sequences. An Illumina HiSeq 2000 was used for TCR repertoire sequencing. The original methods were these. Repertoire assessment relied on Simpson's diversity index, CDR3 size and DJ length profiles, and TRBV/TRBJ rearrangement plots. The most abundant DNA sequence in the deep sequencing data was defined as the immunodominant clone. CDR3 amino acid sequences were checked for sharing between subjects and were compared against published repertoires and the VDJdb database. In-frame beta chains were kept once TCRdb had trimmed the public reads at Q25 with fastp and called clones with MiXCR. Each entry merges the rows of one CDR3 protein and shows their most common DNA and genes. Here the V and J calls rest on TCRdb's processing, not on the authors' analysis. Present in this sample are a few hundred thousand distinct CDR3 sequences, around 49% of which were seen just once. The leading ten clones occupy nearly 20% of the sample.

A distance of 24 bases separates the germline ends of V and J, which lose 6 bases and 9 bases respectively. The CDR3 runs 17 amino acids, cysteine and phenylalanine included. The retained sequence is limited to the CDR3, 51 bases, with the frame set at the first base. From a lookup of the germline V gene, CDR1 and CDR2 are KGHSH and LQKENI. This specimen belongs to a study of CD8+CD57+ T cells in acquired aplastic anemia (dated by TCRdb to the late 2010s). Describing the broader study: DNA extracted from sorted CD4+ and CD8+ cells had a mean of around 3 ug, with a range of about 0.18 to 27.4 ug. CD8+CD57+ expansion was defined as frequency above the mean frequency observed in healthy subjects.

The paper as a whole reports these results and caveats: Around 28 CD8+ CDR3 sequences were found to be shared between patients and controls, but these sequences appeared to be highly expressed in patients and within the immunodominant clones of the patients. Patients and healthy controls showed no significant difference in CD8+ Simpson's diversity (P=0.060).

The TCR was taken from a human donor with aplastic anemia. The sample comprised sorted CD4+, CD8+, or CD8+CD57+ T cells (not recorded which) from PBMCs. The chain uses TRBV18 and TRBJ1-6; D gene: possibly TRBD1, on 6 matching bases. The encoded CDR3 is CASSQQESKGVSSPLHF. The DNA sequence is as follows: TGTGCCAGCTCTCAACAGGAAAGTAAGGGGGTGAGTTCACCCCTCCACTTT. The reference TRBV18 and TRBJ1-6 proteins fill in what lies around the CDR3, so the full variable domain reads NAGVMQNPRHLVRRRGQEARLRCSPMKGHSHVYWYRQLPEEGLKFMVYLQKENIIDESGMPKERFSAEFPKEGPSILRIQQVVRGDSAAYFCASSQQESKGVSSPLHFGNGTRLTVT.